This TCR beta chain was found in a study of neoadjuvant anti-PD-1 for oral cavity cancer. Only one count was recorded for this clone. Repertoires were generated with immunoSEQ multiplex PCR, while TCRdb's copy carries only in-frame clones and drops some. The sample records 9,500 to 15,000 clones, 70% to 75% being singletons. This CDR3 is built from 15 residues. Trimming took 3 bases from V and 9 from J; bases not matched to a gene: 11. Germline loops: CDR1 SGHVS, CDR2 FQNEAQ. Time point given: after neoadjuvant nivolumab, at surgical resection. The TCR was taken from a person aged 40 to 85 with oral cavity squamous cell carcinoma. Source: PBMCs, taken after nivolumab (anti-PD-1) treatment. The genes are TRBV7-8 and TRBJ2-1, with 7 bases that match TRBD1. CDR3 nucleotides: TGTGCCAGCAGCTTCGGCCGGGACAGTGGGGCTGAGCAGTTCTTC. It codes for CASSFGRDSGAEQFF.